A single sample is the source of the 22 T cell receptor beta chains below, sequenced in a study of PD-1 blockade in classical Hodgkin lymphoma. Time point here: cycle 4 day 1 (C4D1), after around six weeks of nivolumab. Every one of the patients relapsed after autologous stem cell transplantation (brentuximab vedotin exposure was variable). Here immunoSEQ multiplex PCR was the method, and the copy in TCRdb shows in-frame clones only, minus some. The sample shows 12,000 to 15,000 clones, 70% to 90% of them seen only once. The input for sequencing was peripheral blood mononuclear cells (PBMCs), taken before the fourth cycle of nivolumab. The receptor set was obtained from a human donor with classical Hodgkin lymphoma.

This clone showed up just once. The CDR3 loop reads CASSEGQGKVEQYF. DNA of the CDR3: TGTGCCAGCTCAGAGGGACAGGGAAAGGTCGAGCAGTACTTC. The V and J genes are TRBV18 and TRBJ2-7, with TRBD1 identical over 9 bases. Germline lookup yields CDR1 KGHSH and CDR2 LQKENI. J was trimmed by 6 bases and V by 5 bases; bases with no gene match: 8. This CDR3 has 14 residues.

The chain recombines TRBV6-6 with TRBJ1-2; D is possibly TRBD1 (6 bases). Trimming took off 2 bases at V and 8 bases at J, with 12 bases between the two ends. The CDR3 length is 13 residues. Germline-derived CDR1 and CDR2 are MNHNY and SVGAGI (reference sequence). The chain's CDR3 is CASSYGTSGGYTF. The DNA of the CDR3 is TGTGCCAGCAGTTACGGGACATCAGGGGGCTACACCTTC.

The chain combines TRBV2 with TRBJ1-1, with 10 positions matching TRBD1. The V and J ends lost 6 bases and 3 bases, in that order; junction bases with no gene match: 10. This CDR3 has 16 amino acids. Germline V gives CDR1 SNHLY, CDR2 FYNNEI. CDR3 in DNA: TGTGCCAGCAGCCCCCGACAGGGGGCCGGAGACACTGAAGCTTTCTTT. Encoded protein: CASSPRQGAGDTEAFF.

The rearrangement joins TRBV4-3 to TRBJ2-7; D might be TRBD2 (7 bases). The ends were cut back, 0 bases at V and 0 bases at J, with 9 bases in the middle. The CDR3 has 15 amino acids. Germline V CDR1 and CDR2: LGHNA, YSLEER. CDR3 sequence: CASSQDAGASYEQYF. The CDR3 DNA is TGCGCCAGCAGCCAAGATGCGGGGGCCTCCTACGAGCAGTACTTC.

The chain uses TRBV10-2 and TRBJ2-3; D is possibly TRBD1 (6 bases). The CDR3 spans 11 residues. CDR1 WSHSY and CDR2 SAAADI come from the germline V gene. Trimming stripped 10 bases from V and 3 bases from J, with 8 bases between. CDR3 protein: CANRATDTQYF. The CDR3 nucleotides read TGCGCCAACAGGGCGACAGATACGCAGTATTTT.

V gene TRBV27 combines with J gene TRBJ2-7; tentative D call: TRBD1 (6 bases). The germline V gene encodes CDR1 MNHEY and CDR2 SMNVEV (reference sequence). This CDR3 is built from 13 residues. Trimming removed 6 bases at V and 2 bases at J, with 11 bases between. The CDR3 coding sequence is TGTGCCAGCAGCCGACAGGAGACCTACGAGCAGTACTTC. Its protein is CASSRQETYEQYF.

The chain carries TRBV7-8 and TRBJ1-1; 7 bases align to TRBD1. CDR1 SGHVS and CDR2 FQNEAQ come from the germline V gene. This CDR3 has 14 amino acids. V trimming: 7 bases; J trimming: 4 bases; junction bases outside the gene matches: 9. The CDR3 nucleotides are TGTGCCAGCACCCTCGACAGGGCAGCCACTGAAGCTTTCTTT. Translated, it gives CASTLDRAATEAFF.

The chain is built from TRBV2 and TRBJ1-1; D is perhaps TRBD1 (6 bases). Trimming cost V 2 bases and J 1 base, with 8 bases left between them. The germline V gene has CDR1 SNHLY and CDR2 FYNNEI. There are 14 residues in the CDR3. This chain's CDR3 is CASSERTANTEAFF. CDR3 coding DNA: TGTGCCAGCAGTGAAAGGACAGCGAACACTGAAGCTTTCTTT.

CDR3 DNA sequence: TGTGCCAGCAGCCGCCCAGGCGTCAAAAACATTCAGTACTTC. Translation gives CASSRPGVKNIQYF. The chain recombines TRBV7-2 with TRBJ2-4, with D unresolved. This CDR3 has 14 residues. The ends were cut back, 5 bases at V and 3 bases at J, with 11 bases in the middle. Germline values: CDR1 SGHTA, CDR2 FQGNSA.

A single count supports this clone. The rearrangement uses TRBV19 and TRBJ2-7, with 7 nucleotides matching TRBD1. The CDR3 loop spans 14 amino acids. After removal of 3 bases from V and 4 bases from J, the junction contained 6 bases not matched to a gene. From germline, CDR1 is LNHDA and CDR2 SQIVND (reference sequence). The CDR3 here is CASSMWDRNYEQYF. CDR3 nucleotide sequence: TGTGCCAGTAGTATGTGGGACAGAAATTACGAGCAGTACTTC.

V and J are TRBV7-2 and TRBJ1-5, with D possibly TRBD1 on 6 matching bases. There are 15 residues in the CDR3. CDR1 and CDR2 from the germline V gene are SGHTA and FQGNSA. V was shortened by 3 bases and J by 7 bases, with 16 bases between the two germline ends. The DNA of the CDR3 is TGTGCCAGCAGCTTTACGGGGGGCGCGGCGCAGCCCCAGCATTTT. This codes for CASSFTGGAAQPQHF.

The V call is TRBV28, the J call TRBJ1-1; possible D gene TRBD1, 6 bases. Trimming took 5 bases from V and 2 from J, leaving 21 bases between them. The CDR3 length is 17 residues. The germline V gene encodes CDR1 MDHEN and CDR2 SYDVKM. The CDR3 spells CASSLSAGAAGNTEAFF. Written as DNA, the CDR3 is TGTGCCAGCAGTCTGAGCGCAGGGGCTGCAGGAAACACTGAAGCTTTCTTT.

The CDR3 DNA follows: TGTGCCAGCAAATCCCCCCCCCTGGACGGAACCTACGAGCAGTACTTC. Translated, it gives CASKSPPLDGTYEQYF. The chain couples TRBV9 to TRBJ2-7, with D hard to call. Germline assignment: CDR1 SGDLS and CDR2 YYNGEE. V lost 6 bases to trimming and J lost 2 bases, with 21 bases between them. The CDR3 contains 16 residues. The entire variable domain, with the rest obtained from reference TRBV9 and TRBJ2-7, is as follows: DSGVTQTPKHLITATGQRVTLRCSPRSGDLSVYWYQQSLDQGLQFLIQYYNGEERAKGNILERFSAQQFPDLHSELNLSSLELGDSALYFCASKSPPLDGTYEQYFGPGTRLTVT.

The chain uses TRBV15 and TRBJ1-5, with a weak D call TRBD1 (6 bases). Germline CDR1 is LNHNV and CDR2 is YYDKDF (reference sequence). V gave up 0 bases and J gave up 4 bases, with 16 bases separating them. The CDR3 consists of 17 residues. As DNA, the CDR3 is TGTGCCACCAGCAGAGATGTACTAGGGGGGCGGAATCAGCCCCAGCATTTT. Its translation: CATSRDVLGGRNQPQHF.

This clone was found once. The J gene is TRBJ2-3, the V gene TRBV4-1, with a possible D match to TRBD1 (6 bases). CDR3 length: 14 amino acids. Trimming took off 1 base at V and 5 bases at J, with 10 bases between the two ends. Germline values: CDR1 MGHRA, CDR2 YSYEKL. The chain's CDR3 is CASSQVTGLDTQYF. For the CDR3, the DNA is TGCGCCAGCAGCCAAGTAACAGGGTTAGATACGCAGTATTTT.

J is TRBJ1-3 and V is TRBV30; D may be TRBD1 (6 bases). V gave up 1 base and J gave up 1 base, with 11 bases separating them. CDR3 length: 15 amino acids. The V gene's germline CDR1 is GTSNPN and CDR2 SVGIG (reference sequence). The CDR3 spells CAWSGKQGSGNTIYF. The DNA of the CDR3 is TGTGCCTGGAGTGGTAAACAGGGTTCTGGAAACACCATATATTTT.

The CDR3 sequence: CASSFGQGIDEQYF. CDR3 in DNA: TGTGCCAGCAGCTTCGGACAGGGTATCGACGAGCAGTACTTC. The chain is built from TRBV7-9 and TRBJ2-7, with TRBD1 identical over 8 bases. Trimming at V came to 3 bases and at J to 5 bases, leaving 6 bases not matched to a gene. This CDR3 spans 14 amino acids. The germline V gene encodes CDR1 SEHNR and CDR2 FQNEAQ (reference sequence). The variable domain in full, with the rest retrieved from reference TRBV7-9 and TRBJ2-7, is DTGVSQNPRHKITKRGQNVTFRCDPISEHNRLYWYRQTLGQGPEFLTYFQNEAQLEKSRLLSDRFSAERPKGSFSTLEIQRTEQGDSAMYLCASSFGQGIDEQYFGPGTRLTVT.

In this sample, this clone turned up once. The gene calls are TRBV27 and TRBJ2-1, with D possibly being TRBD2 (6 bases). CDR1 and CDR2 from the germline V gene are MNHEY and SMNVEV (reference sequence). The CDR3 length is 16 residues. Trimming cost V 0 bases and J 5 bases, with 14 bases left between them. CDR3 sequence reads: CASSLSSGGVHNEQFF. CDR3 coding DNA: TGTGCCAGCAGTTTATCGAGTGGCGGGGTGCACAATGAGCAGTTCTTC.

J is TRBJ2-7 and V is TRBV7-9, with D unclear. In germline, CDR1 is SEHNR, CDR2 FQNEAQ (reference sequence). The CDR3 covers 15 residues. With 3 bases removed from V and 3 bases from J, the gap between germline ends came to 15 bases. CDR3 DNA: TGTGCCAGCAGCTTGGATTGGAGTCCCAGCTACGAGCAGTACTTC. Amino acids: CASSLDWSPSYEQYF.

The chain couples TRBV5-1 to TRBJ1-5; tentative D call: TRBD1 (5 bases). CDR3 length: 14 residues. Trimming cost V 4 bases and J 5 bases, with 13 bases left between them. The germline V gene encodes CDR1 SGHRS and CDR2 YFSETQ. CDR3 region: CASSLGGKDQPQHF. The DNA of the CDR3 is TGCGCCAGCAGCCTGGGGGGTAAGGATCAGCCCCAGCATTTT.

This clone was observed a handful of times. For the CDR3, the DNA is TGTGCCAGCAGCTTACGGGGTTTGAGCGCCTATAATTCACCCCTCCACTTT. This encodes CASSLRGLSAYNSPLHF. This chain links TRBV7-6 with TRBJ1-6; the D is unclear. CDR3 length: 17 amino acids. Germline values: CDR1 SGHVS, CDR2 FNYEAQ. V was clipped by 2 bases and J by 2 bases, with 13 bases between them. The whole variable domain, remainder taken from reference TRBV7-6 and TRBJ1-6, is GAGVSQSPRYKVTKRGQDVALRCDPISGHVSLYWYRQALGQGPEFLTYFNYEAQQDKSGLPNDRFSAERPEGSISTLTIQRTEQRDSAMYRCASSLRGLSAYNSPLHFGNGTRLTVT.

The V call is TRBV10-1, the J call TRBJ2-2; D possibly corresponds to TRBD2 (6 bases). CDR1 and CDR2 (germline): WNHNN, SYGVQD (reference sequence). V lost 5 bases and J 5 bases, leaving 9 bases between the germline ends. There are 13 residues in the CDR3. The CDR3 DNA reads as TGCGCCAGCAGTTCCCGGGAGACCGGGGAGCTGTTTTTT. This codes for CASSSRETGELFF.